The rows below give T cell receptor beta chains drawn from one sample of a study of cytomegalovirus exposure and HLA in healthy donors. Using immunoSEQ multiplex PCR, the repertoire was profiled, and TCRdb retains in-frame clones only, with some absent. Of around 120,000 clones in the sample, less than 85% were seen once. The sample consisted of PBMCs. The origin of the receptors is a woman between 40 and 55 years old in good health and CMV-seronegative. Each CDR3 is given with its conserved first and last residue. D genes are given only for firm matches. Clone size, where shown, is once, few, many, or a class for clones that have expanded.

J	size	V	D	DNA	CDR3
TRBJ2-5	-	TRBV6-1	TRBD1	TGTGCCAGCACCCGACAGGGACGAGAGACCCAGTACTTC	CASTRQGRETQYF
TRBJ2-3	-	TRBV4-3	TRBD2	TGCGCCAGCAGCCAAGGGAGCGGGGCGGGGGGGCATGCGCAGTATTTT	CASSQGSGAGGHAQYF
TRBJ2-3	-	TRBV4-3	TRBD2	TGCGCCAGCAGCCCCGTGGGACTAGCGGGGGAAACAGATACGCAGTATTTT	CASSPVGLAGETDTQYF
TRBJ1-1	-	TRBV10-2	TRBD1	TGCGCCAGCAGGGTAGGACAGGGCACTGAAGCTTTCTTT	CASRVGQGTEAFF
TRBJ1-5	-	TRBV6-6	-	TGTGCCAGCCAACACCGGGGGAATCAGCCCCAGCATTTT	CASQHRGNQPQHF
TRBJ1-3	-	TRBV5-1	-	TGCGCCAGCAGCGAAACAGACGGAAACACCATATATTTT	CASSETDGNTIYF
TRBJ2-5	-	TRBV5-5	TRBD2	TGTGCCAGCACCAAAGGCGACGTAGCGGGGGGCGTCGGAGAGACCCAGTACTTC	CASTKGDVAGGVGETQYF
TRBJ2-2	few	TRBV7-3	-	TGTGCCAGCAGCCCAGGGATCACCGGGGAGCTGTTTTTT	CASSPGITGELFF
TRBJ1-1	once	TRBV5-1	-	TGCGCCAGCAAACAGGGAAGTAGCACTGAAGCTTTCTTT	CASKQGSSTEAFF
TRBJ2-3	once	TRBV28	TRBD2	TGTGCCAGCAGTTTGGTGGGACTATCAACAGATACGCAGTATTTT	CASSLVGLSTDTQYF
TRBJ1-5	-	TRBV21-1	-	TGTGCCAGCAGCTCCCGGACCGGGACAGGGAATAGCAATCAGCCCCAGCATTTT	CASSSRTGTGNSNQPQHF
TRBJ2-3	-	TRBV5-1	TRBD2	TGCGCCAGCAGCTTCCTCAGCGGGGGCATGAATACGCAGTATTTT	CASSFLSGGMNTQYF
TRBJ2-7	-	TRBV27	TRBD1	TGTGCCAGCAGTCCTACGCCGGGACAGGGGGGGAAGCAGTACTTC	CASSPTPGQGGKQYF
TRBJ2-5	few	TRBV5-1	TRBD2	TGCGCCAGCAGCGAACGACTAGCGCAAGAGACCCAGTACTTC	CASSERLAQETQYF
TRBJ2-3	-	TRBV5-1	-	TGCGCCAGCAGCTATACGGACTTGGCAGATACGCAGTATTTT	CASSYTDLADTQYF
TRBJ2-7	once	TRBV6-6	-	TGTGCCAGCAGGGAGTATTCCTACGAGCAGTACTTC	CASREYSYEQYF
TRBJ2-1	once	TRBV7-7	-	TGTGCCAGTAATAGCCGCAATGAGCAGTTCTTC	CASNSRNEQFF
TRBJ1-1	few	TRBV7-9	-	TGTTCCAGCAGCCCTCTGGGGGGGGAAGACACTGAAGCTTTCTTT	CSSSPLGGEDTEAFF
TRBJ2-1	-	TRBV30	TRBD2	TGTGCCTGGGGGCGGGAGGGCCCCTACAATGAGCAGTTCTTC	CAWGREGPYNEQFF
TRBJ2-5	once	TRBV5-4	TRBD2	TGTGCCAGCAGCTTCAGAGTGGCTAGCGGCCAAGAGACCCAGTACTTC	CASSFRVASGQETQYF
TRBJ2-6	-	TRBV29-1	TRBD2	TGCAGCGTTGAACTAGGGGAGCGGGGGTCTGGGGCCAACGTCCTGACTTTC	CSVELGERGSGANVLTF
TRBJ1-2	-	TRBV7-2	TRBD1	TGTGCCAGCACCCGACAGGGGCAAGGCTACACCTTC	CASTRQGQGYTF